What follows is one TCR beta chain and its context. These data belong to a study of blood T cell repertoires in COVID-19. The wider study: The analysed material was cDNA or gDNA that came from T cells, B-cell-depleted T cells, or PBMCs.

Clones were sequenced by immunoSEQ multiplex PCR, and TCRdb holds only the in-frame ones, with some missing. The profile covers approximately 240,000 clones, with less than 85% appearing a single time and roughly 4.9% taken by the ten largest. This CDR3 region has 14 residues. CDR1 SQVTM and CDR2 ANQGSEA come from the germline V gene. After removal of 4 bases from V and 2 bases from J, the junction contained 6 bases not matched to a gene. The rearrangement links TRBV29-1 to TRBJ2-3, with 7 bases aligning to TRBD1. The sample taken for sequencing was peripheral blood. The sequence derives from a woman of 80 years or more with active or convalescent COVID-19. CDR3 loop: CSVVETGTTDTQYF. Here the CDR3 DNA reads TGCAGCGTTGTCGAGACAGGGACCACAGATACGCAGTATTTT.